These 27 T cell receptor beta chains originate from one sample sequenced in a study of T cell responses to AZD1222 COVID-19 vaccine. Generated by immunoSEQ multiplex PCR, the TCRdb table keeps only in-frame clones and is missing some. The table lists about 130,000 clones, 70% to 90% of them singletons. The sequenced sample was peripheral blood, obtained on day 0 of AZD1222 vaccination. The receptors originated from an adult in good health.

The chain has TRBV7-9 and TRBJ1-1; no firm D call. Germline V gene data show CDR1 as SEHNR and CDR2 as FQNEAQ (reference sequence). The germline V and J ends were trimmed by 1 base and 1 base, with 16 bases remaining between them. The CDR3 consists of 17 residues. The CDR3 region has the DNA TGTGCCAGCAGCTTAGAATTCGGAGGTCGGTGGAACACTGAAGCTTTCTTT. It is translated as CASSLEFGGRWNTEAFF.

The chain couples TRBV7-3 to TRBJ2-5; no reliable D call. V was cut by 0 bases and J by 4 bases, with 6 bases left in between. The CDR3 contains 13 residues. Germline values: CDR1 SGHTA, CDR2 FQGTGA. CDR3 in amino acids: CASSLTVPETQYF. CDR3 bases: TGTGCCAGCAGCTTAACCGTCCCAGAGACCCAGTACTTC.

This chain links TRBV11-2 with TRBJ1-2; 7 positions match TRBD1. The V gene end was trimmed by 1 base and the J gene end by 3 bases; junction bases not matched to a gene: 5. This CDR3 has 15 residues. Germline CDR1 reads SGHAT; CDR2 reads FQNNGV. CDR3 protein: CASSLVNRGDYGYTF. CDR3 in DNA: TGTGCCAGCAGCTTAGTTAACAGGGGCGACTATGGCTACACCTTC.

This sequence joins TRBV9 and TRBJ1-2, with D unclear. CDR1 SGDLS and CDR2 YYNGEE come from the germline V gene. The CDR3 runs to 13 residues. V shed 0 bases and J shed 5 bases, with 8 bases lying between them. CDR3 loop: CASSVEGRYGYTF. In DNA form, the CDR3 reads TGTGCCAGCAGCGTAGAGGGTCGGTATGGCTACACCTTC. The full variable domain, with the rest looked up from reference TRBV9 and TRBJ1-2, is DSGVTQTPKHLITATGQRVTLRCSPRSGDLSVYWYQQSLDQGLQFLIQYYNGEERAKGNILERFSAQQFPDLHSELNLSSLELGDSALYFCASSVEGRYGYTFGSGTRLTVV.

This clone was detected once. The chain carries TRBV6-2 or TRBV6-3 and TRBJ1-5; possible D gene TRBD1, 6 bases. Germline CDR1 is MNHEY and CDR2 is SVGEGT. The V end lost 6 bases, the J end lost 2 bases, and 14 bases lay between the germline ends. This CDR3 region has 15 residues. CDR3 DNA: TGTGCCAGCAGCCAACAGGGCTGGCGCAATCAGCCCCAGCATTTT. Translation: CASSQQGWRNQPQHF.

In its sample, this clone was seen a few times. This chain uses TRBV5-1 with TRBJ2-7; D may be TRBD1 (6 bases). The ends were cut back, 3 bases at V and 0 bases at J, with 13 bases in the middle. The CDR3 sequence is 15 residues long. Looked up from germline, CDR1 is SGHRS and CDR2 is YFSETQ. CDR3 protein: CASSWGHSSSYEQYF. In nucleotides, the CDR3 is TGCGCCAGCAGCTGGGGACATTCGAGCTCCTACGAGCAGTACTTC.

The chain couples TRBV30 to TRBJ2-3, with TRBD1 as a possible D gene (6 bases). CDR3 size: 14 residues. Germline CDR1 is GTSNPN and CDR2 is SVGIG (reference sequence). Trimming pared 3 bases from V and 1 base from J, leaving 11 bases between. DNA for the CDR3: TGTGCCTGGAGCAGACAGGACCGCACAGATACGCAGTATTTT. Translated: CAWSRQDRTDTQYF.

The gene calls are TRBV6-4 and TRBJ2-1, with D hard to call. The V gene lost 7 bases and the J gene lost 1 base, with 11 bases spanning the gap. The CDR3 runs to 14 residues. The germline V gene encodes CDR1 MRHNA and CDR2 SNTAGT. CDR3 region: CASKPDGSYNEQFF. The CDR3 nucleotides are TGTGCCAGCAAACCGGACGGATCCTACAATGAGCAGTTCTTC.

This sequence joins TRBV5-4 and TRBJ2-7; 7 bases fit TRBD2. Unmatched junction bases numbered 7, after V lost 2 bases and J lost 5 bases. CDR1 is SGHNT and CDR2 is YYREEE in the germline V gene (reference sequence). The CDR3 runs 14 residues. The CDR3: CASSLAGTGNEQYF. For the CDR3, the DNA is TGTGCCAGCAGCTTAGCGGGAACCGGGAACGAGCAGTACTTC.

V gene TRBV7-3 combines with J gene TRBJ1-6; D unresolved. V was shortened by 2 bases and J by 0 bases, with 5 bases between the two germline ends. CDR1 is SGHTA and CDR2 is FQGTGA in the germline V gene. The CDR3 consists of 15 residues. CDR3 loop: CASSLGSSYNSPLHF. The CDR3 DNA reads TGTGCCAGCAGCTTAGGGAGCTCCTATAATTCACCCCTCCACTTT. Full variable domain (rest looked up from reference TRBV7-3 and TRBJ1-6): GAGVSQTPSNKVTEKGKYVELRCDPISGHTALYWYRQSLGQGPEFLIYFQGTGAADDSGLPNDRFFAVRPEGSVSTLKIQRTERGDSAVYLCASSLGSSYNSPLHFGNGTRLTVT.

The chain employs TRBV6-1 and TRBJ2-2, with TRBD1 identical over 9 bases. Germline loops: CDR1 MNHNS, CDR2 SASEGT. The CDR3 is made up of 15 amino acids. J was trimmed by 5 bases and V by 7 bases; bases with no gene match: 8. The chain's CDR3 is CASTPGQGLTGELFF. CDR3 in DNA: TGTGCCAGCACTCCGGGACAGGGTTTGACCGGGGAGCTGTTTTTT.

This clone was seen more than once but under ten times. The chain uses TRBV5-1 and TRBJ2-7; D might be TRBD1 (5 bases). V gave up 0 bases and J gave up 5 bases, with 9 bases separating them. Germline loops: CDR1 SGHRS, CDR2 YFSETQ. CDR3 length: 13 amino acids. The CDR3 DNA sequence: TGCGCCAGCAGCTTGGAGGGGCTGGACGAGCAGTACTTC. As protein: CASSLEGLDEQYF.

The chain employs TRBV15 and TRBJ1-3; D is unclear. Trimming cost V 0 bases and J 4 bases, with 7 bases left between them. CDR1 is LNHNV, CDR2 YYDKDF, per germline (reference sequence). The CDR3 extends over 14 amino acids. The CDR3 protein is CATSRDDQGNTIYF. The CDR3 DNA reads as TGTGCCACCAGCAGAGACGATCAGGGAAACACCATATATTTT.

J is TRBJ2-2 and V is TRBV13; no firm D call. This CDR3 has 15 amino acids. In germline, CDR1 is PRHDT, CDR2 FYEKMQ (reference sequence). V was trimmed by 4 bases and J by 3 bases, leaving 12 bases between them. The CDR3 DNA follows: TGTGCCAGCAGCTCGGTCACGAGGTACACCGGGGAGCTGTTTTTT. It yields the protein CASSSVTRYTGELFF.

The chain is built from TRBV7-6 and TRBJ1-1, with TRBD1 matching over 8 bases. The CDR3 consists of 15 residues. Germline CDR1 SGHVS, CDR2 FNYEAQ. The ends lost 2 bases at V and 4 bases at J; junction bases unmatched: 6. CDR3 in DNA: TGTGCCAGCAGCTTAACGGCAGGGGGCGGCACTGAAGCTTTCTTT. Residues: CASSLTAGGGTEAFF.

The chain links TRBV30 to TRBJ2-7; D is unclear. This CDR3 comprises 12 residues. Trimming left V 0 bases short and J 5 bases short, with 8 bases between. The germline CDR1 and CDR2 sequences are GTSNPN and SVGIG (reference sequence). The CDR3 here is CAWSVPPDEQYF. The CDR3 coding sequence is TGTGCCTGGAGTGTACCTCCCGACGAGCAGTACTTC.

The count of this clone is one. The rearrangement uses TRBV10-2 and TRBJ1-1, with 8 bases lining up with TRBD1. Germline loops: CDR1 WSHSY, CDR2 SAAADI. V lost 6 bases to trimming and J lost 1 base; unmatched junction nucleotides: 7. CDR3 length equals 15 residues. CDR3 DNA sequence: TGCGCCAGCAGGATCACAGGGGGGGCGAACACTGAAGCTTTCTTT. It encodes CASRITGGANTEAFF.

The J gene is TRBJ2-7, the V gene TRBV6-2 or TRBV6-3; D is ambiguous. Trimming pared 4 bases from V and 0 bases from J, leaving 10 bases between. The CDR3 sequence is 14 residues long. The V gene's germline CDR1 is MNHEY and CDR2 SVGEGT. The CDR3 coding sequence is TGTGCCAGCAGTTTAACGTCCGGCTCCTACGAGCAGTACTTC. The encoded protein is CASSLTSGSYEQYF.

This clone was seen only once. The rearrangement joins TRBV11-3 to TRBJ2-1; a weak D match, TRBD1 (6 bases). CDR1 is SGHNT and CDR2 is YENEEA in the germline V gene. The CDR3 is made up of 16 amino acids. V shed 4 bases and J shed 0 bases, with 13 bases lying between them. The CDR3 DNA sequence: TGTGCCAGCAGCTCAGATGGGGGCAGCTCCTACAATGAGCAGTTCTTC. The encoded protein is CASSSDGGSSYNEQFF.

The rearrangement links TRBV5-4 to TRBJ1-4, with TRBD1 matching 10 bases. CDR3 length: 14 residues. The V and J ends lost 4 bases and 7 bases, in that order; junction bases with no gene match: 4. Germline V gene lookup returns CDR1 SGHNT and CDR2 YYREEE (reference sequence). This CDR3 is CASSTGTGVEKLFF. CDR3 nucleotides: TGTGCCAGCAGCACCGGGACAGGGGTTGAAAAACTGTTTTTT.

The chain employs TRBV18 and TRBJ1-1; 8 nucleotides match TRBD1. The CDR3 loop spans 14 amino acids. V lost 2 bases to trimming and J lost 6 bases; unmatched junction nucleotides: 5. Germline V lookup: CDR1 KGHSH, CDR2 LQKENI. In nucleotides, the CDR3 is TGTGCCAGCTCACCAGCGACAGGGGAGGCTGAAGCTTTCTTT. Amino acids: CASSPATGEAEAFF.

The V gene is TRBV6-2 or TRBV6-3, the J gene TRBJ2-7; either TRBD1 or TRBD2 may fit D (6 bases each). Germline V gives CDR1 MNHEY, CDR2 SVGEGT. With 5 bases removed from V and 9 bases from J, the gap between germline ends came to 17 bases. The CDR3 is 13 residues long. The CDR3 DNA reads TGTGCCAGCAGTCAAAGTCCCGGAGGGGGGCAGTACTTC. It is translated as CASSQSPGGGQYF.

The chain carries TRBV3-1 (or the pseudogene TRBV3-2) and TRBJ2-7; perhaps TRBD2 as D (6 bases). The CDR3 runs to 15 residues. The germline CDR1 and CDR2 sequences are LGHDT and YNNKEL (reference sequence). Trimming removed 1 base from V and 2 bases from J, with 12 bases in between. CDR3 protein: CASSQGRGFTYEQYF. CDR3 DNA sequence: TGTGCCAGCAGCCAAGGGCGGGGTTTTACCTACGAGCAGTACTTC.

The gene calls are TRBV5-8 and TRBJ1-4, with a tentative D call TRBD1 (5 bases). V dropped 5 bases and J dropped 10 bases, with 15 bases sitting between them. CDR1 is SGHTS, CDR2 YDEGEE, per germline. The CDR3 is made up of 13 amino acids. The CDR3 DNA reads TGTGCCAGCAGTCCATGGGGGGAAGCAAAACTGTTTTTT. Translated: CASSPWGEAKLFF. Full variable domain (remainder filled in from reference TRBV5-8 and TRBJ1-4): EAGVTQSPTHLIKTRGQQATLRCSPISGHTSVYWYQQALGLGLQFLLWYDEGEERNRGNFPPRFSGRQFPNYSSELNVNALELEDSALYLCASSPWGEAKLFFGSGTQLSVL.

The V gene is TRBV4-1, the J gene TRBJ1-6; 7 bases agree with TRBD1. The germline V gene encodes CDR1 MGHRA and CDR2 YSYEKL. This CDR3 is built from 16 residues. Trimming cost V 4 bases and J 9 bases; bases outside gene matches: 12. CDR3 sequence (DNA): TGCGCCAGCAGCCGTATCGAGAACAGGGGTGGTTCACCCCTCCACTTT. This codes for CASSRIENRGGSPLHF.

The table lists this clone with a count of one. The chain is built from TRBV4-1 and TRBJ2-6; perhaps TRBD1 as D (6 bases). CDR3 size: 22 residues. Germline V gives CDR1 MGHRA, CDR2 YSYEKL. Trimming took off 2 bases at V and 1 base at J, with 27 bases between the two ends. CDR3 DNA: TGCGCCAGCAGCCAAAGGTCTCTTGTTCTACAGGGTTTGGAGTCTGGGGCCAACGTCCTGACTTTC. Protein: CASSQRSLVLQGLESGANVLTF.

This clone occurred once. The chain uses TRBV12-3 or TRBV12-4 and TRBJ1-2; TRBD1 is a possible D gene (5 bases). This CDR3 has 13 residues. Trimming left V 5 bases short and J 6 bases short, with 13 bases between. CDR3 DNA sequence: TGTGCCAGCAGTCCTGGGACGGAAAATGGCTACACCTTC. Translation: CASSPGTENGYTF.